A single sample is the source of the 28 T cell receptor beta chains below, sequenced in a study of cytomegalovirus exposure and HLA in healthy donors. Generated by immunoSEQ multiplex PCR, the TCRdb table keeps only in-frame clones and is missing some. The table includes approximately 280,000 clones, approximately 83% detected once. Material: PBMCs. These receptors were collected from a woman younger than 35 in good health and CMV-seronegative.

This clone was seen once. The CDR3 region is CASSVGGPSSYEQYF. CDR3 bases: TGTGCCAGCAGCGTAGGGGGCCCTAGCTCCTACGAGCAGTACTTC. V gene TRBV9 combines with J gene TRBJ2-7; TRBD1 might be the D (5 bases). The CDR3 spans 15 residues. V gave up 0 bases and J gave up 0 bases, with 10 bases separating them. In germline, CDR1 is SGDLS, CDR2 YYNGEE.

The J gene is TRBJ2-1, the V gene TRBV7-2, with 9 bases aligning to TRBD2. CDR3 length: 15 amino acids. V was clipped by 1 base and J by 8 bases; unmatched bases: 6. Germline V gene sequence: CDR1 SGHTA, CDR2 FQGNSA. CDR3 sequence: CASSLVAGEVHEQFF. The CDR3 nucleotides are TGTGCCAGCAGCTTAGTAGCGGGAGAGGTTCATGAGCAGTTCTTC. Supplemented by reference TRBV7-2 and TRBJ2-1, the full variable domain reads GAGVSQSPSNKVTEKGKDVELRCDPISGHTALYWYRQSLGQGLEFLIYFQGNSAPDKSGLPSDRFSAERTGGSVSTLTIQRTQQEDSAVYLCASSLVAGEVHEQFFGPGTRLTVL.

The chain uses TRBV6-1 and TRBJ2-7; a weak D match, TRBD2 (5 bases). V was clipped by 2 bases and J by 6 bases, with 14 bases between them. The CDR3 runs to 14 residues. Germline loops: CDR1 MNHNS, CDR2 SASEGT. The CDR3 sequence is CASSEIVRRGEQYF. CDR3 DNA sequence: TGTGCCAGCAGTGAAATCGTCAGACGGGGCGAGCAGTACTTC.

The chain joins TRBV5-5 to TRBJ2-7, with D perhaps matching TRBD2 (6 bases). In germline, CDR1 is SGHKS, CDR2 YYEKEE (reference sequence). The CDR3 loop spans 15 amino acids. Trimming took 0 bases from V and 0 from J, leaving 10 bases between them. As DNA, the CDR3 is TGTGCCAGCAGCTTGGACGACGGGAGCTCCTACGAGCAGTACTTC. It is translated as CASSLDDGSSYEQYF.

This chain links TRBV29-1 with TRBJ1-2, with a possible D match to TRBD1 (6 bases). CDR3 length equals 15 residues. The germline gives CDR1 SQVTM, CDR2 ANQGSEA. The V end lost 3 bases, the J end lost 4 bases, and 18 bases lay between the germline ends. The CDR3 DNA sequence: TGCAGCGTTGAGTATTGGGGGGGGGCCTCCTATGGCTACACCTTC. It specifies CSVEYWGGASYGYTF.

This chain links TRBV5-1 with TRBJ1-1, with D possibly TRBD1 on 5 matching bases. Per the germline V gene, CDR1 is SGHRS and CDR2 is YFSETQ. V shed 5 bases and J shed 0 bases, with 11 bases lying between them. The CDR3 is 14 residues long. The CDR3 region is CASRTAYMNTEAFF. The CDR3 DNA is TGCGCCAGCAGGACAGCATACATGAACACTGAAGCTTTCTTT.

The chain carries TRBV28 and TRBJ2-7, with 11 bases matching TRBD2. CDR3 length: 13 residues. V shed 6 bases and J 6 bases; nucleotides not matched to a gene: 4. CDR1 MDHEN and CDR2 SYDVKM come from the germline V gene. CDR3 DNA: TGTGCCAGCAGACTAGCGGGGGAACCCGAGCAGTACTTC. Amino acids: CASRLAGEPEQYF.

CDR3 sequence reads: CASSTGQGQEQYF. The CDR3 bases are TGTGCCAGCAGCACCGGACAGGGCCAGGAGCAGTACTTC. V gene TRBV6-5 combines with J gene TRBJ2-7, with 8 bases lining up with TRBD1. Germline V lookup: CDR1 MNHEY, CDR2 SVGAGI. The CDR3 is 13 residues long. Trimming cost V 6 bases and J 7 bases; bases outside gene matches: 8.

J is TRBJ2-2 and V is TRBV5-6, with D perhaps matching TRBD1 (5 bases). This CDR3 contains 14 residues. V was pared by 5 bases and J by 5 bases, with 13 bases between. The germline gives CDR1 SGHDT, CDR2 YYEEEE. The chain's CDR3 is CASSRGPGTGELFF. In nucleotides, the CDR3 is TGTGCCAGCAGTCGAGGACCAGGGACCGGGGAGCTGTTTTTT.

The J gene is TRBJ2-7, the V gene TRBV5-4; TRBD2 matches at 9 bases. V was clipped by 4 bases and J by 0 bases; unmatched bases: 5. CDR1 is SGHNT and CDR2 is YYREEE in the germline V gene (reference sequence). This CDR3 spans 15 amino acids. In nucleotides, the CDR3 is TGTGCCAGCAGCCGGACTAGCGTGAGCTCCTACGAGCAGTACTTC. This sequence encodes CASSRTSVSSYEQYF.

Worth noting for this clone: The same CDR3 arises from other DNA sequences in this sample as well. The rearrangement uses TRBV6-5 and TRBJ2-7, with 11 bases fitting TRBD2. V dropped 5 bases and J dropped 3; count of bases not matched to a gene: 3. The germline CDR1 and CDR2 sequences are MNHEY and SVGAGI. The CDR3 is 14 amino acids. Here the CDR3 DNA reads TGTGCCAGCAGTCCAACTAGCGGGAGCTACGAGCAGTACTTC. Protein product: CASSPTSGSYEQYF.

The chain couples TRBV14 to TRBJ2-2, with TRBD1 identical over 8 bases. The CDR3 is made up of 15 amino acids. Germline loops: CDR1 SGHDN, CDR2 FVKESK. J lost 3 bases, V lost 2 bases, and 2 bases had no gene match. The CDR3 region has the DNA TGTGCCAGCAGCCAATGGACAGGGCACACCGGGGAGCTGTTTTTT. Translation gives CASSQWTGHTGELFF.

V and J are TRBV7-9 and TRBJ2-7, with D perhaps matching TRBD2 (5 bases). The CDR3 has 13 amino acids. CDR1 SEHNR and CDR2 FQNEAQ come from the germline V gene (reference sequence). The V end lost 9 bases, the J end lost 0 bases, and 12 bases lay between the germline ends. The CDR3 bases are TGTGCCAGTCGACCGGGATCCTCCTACGAGCAGTACTTC. It codes for CASRPGSSYEQYF.

J is TRBJ2-1 and V is TRBV11-3; TRBD2 might be the D (6 bases). Trimming removed 2 bases from V and 9 bases from J, with 11 bases in between. CDR3 length equals 13 residues. CDR1 SGHNT and CDR2 YENEEA come from the germline V gene. The CDR3 sequence is CASSLTGSSEQFF. In DNA form, the CDR3 reads TGTGCCAGCAGCTTAACCGGGAGCAGTGAGCAGTTCTTC.

The chain uses TRBV6-5 and TRBJ1-2; 7 nucleotides agree with TRBD1. The V gene end was trimmed by 6 bases and the J gene end by 4 bases; junction bases not matched to a gene: 8. CDR1 and CDR2 (germline): MNHEY, SVGAGI. The CDR3 consists of 14 residues. In DNA form, the CDR3 reads TGTGCCAGCAGGCCCGGGACAGCCTCCTATGGCTACACCTTC. It codes for CASRPGTASYGYTF.

In this sample, this clone turned up once. The V gene is TRBV6-4, the J gene TRBJ1-5, with D uncertain. This CDR3 spans 13 amino acids. The V end was cut by 3 bases, the J end by 4 bases, with 7 bases between. Germline V lookup: CDR1 MRHNA, CDR2 SNTAGT. CDR3 sequence: CASSERWNQPQHF. As DNA, the CDR3 is TGTGCCAGCAGTGAGAGGTGGAATCAGCCCCAGCATTTT.

This rearrangement joins TRBV6-5 to TRBJ2-2; D gene ambiguous. Germline CDR1 MNHEY, CDR2 SVGAGI. The V end was cut by 4 bases, the J end by 7 bases, with 10 bases between. The CDR3 runs 13 residues. CDR3 in DNA: TGTGCCAGCAGTTCCTTCGGCGGCGGGGAGCTGTTTTTT. It encodes CASSSFGGGELFF.

The gene calls are TRBV6-5 and TRBJ2-1, with TRBD2 identical over 11 bases. Losses at the gene ends were 6 bases for V and 9 bases for J; bases not matched to a gene: 7. Germline CDR1 is MNHEY and CDR2 is SVGAGI. This CDR3 is built from 14 residues. The CDR3 region is CASSPGTSGVEQFF. The DNA for the CDR3 is TGTGCCAGCAGCCCGGGGACTAGCGGAGTTGAGCAGTTCTTC.

The rearrangement uses TRBV7-8 and TRBJ1-5; no clear D. The CDR3 totals 16 residues. V was trimmed by 0 bases and J by 0 bases, leaving 9 bases between them. In germline, CDR1 is SGHVS, CDR2 FQNEAQ. The CDR3 loop is CASSLAGRYSNQPQHF. CDR3 nucleotides: TGTGCCAGCAGCTTAGCGGGCAGATATAGCAATCAGCCCCAGCATTTT.

The chain combines TRBV2 with TRBJ2-3; perhaps TRBD2 as D (6 bases). CDR1 is SNHLY, CDR2 FYNNEI, per germline. V was shortened by 11 bases and J by 8 bases, with 23 bases between the two germline ends. The CDR3 contains 14 residues. In DNA form, the CDR3 reads TGTGCCGTAAGTCGGGAGAGATGGATCGGTACGCAGTATTTT. Protein product: CAVSRERWIGTQYF.

The J gene is TRBJ2-7, the V gene TRBV29-1; TRBD1 matches 8 bases. CDR3 length: 13 amino acids. Losses at the gene ends were 6 bases for V and 5 bases for J; bases not matched to a gene: 9. Germline values: CDR1 SQVTM, CDR2 ANQGSEA. The CDR3 is CSVAPQTGDEQYF. CDR3 nucleotide sequence: TGCAGCGTCGCCCCCCAGACAGGGGACGAGCAGTACTTC.

This chain uses TRBV5-1 with TRBJ2-7; TRBD1 matches 12 bases. Germline trimming cut 1 base from V and 7 bases from J; bases unmatched to any gene: 9. CDR1 and CDR2 from the germline V gene are SGHRS and YFSETQ. The length of the CDR3 is 16 residues. The CDR3 reads CASSLTAGQGADEQYF. The CDR3, as DNA: TGCGCCAGCAGCTTGACAGCGGGACAGGGGGCGGATGAGCAGTACTTC.

The genes are TRBV30 and TRBJ2-3, with a weak D call TRBD2 (6 bases). This CDR3 is built from 14 residues. Per the germline V gene, CDR1 is GTSNPN and CDR2 is SVGIG (reference sequence). Trimming removed 4 bases from V and 6 bases from J, with 17 bases in between. CDR3 amino acids: CAWNWMGGRDTQYF. The CDR3 nucleotides are TGTGCCTGGAATTGGATGGGAGGTCGGGATACGCAGTATTTT.

The chain joins TRBV27 to TRBJ2-3, with no clear D. The CDR3 has 15 amino acids. Germline-derived CDR1 and CDR2 are MNHEY and SMNVEV (reference sequence). V shed 4 bases and J shed 6 bases, with 17 bases lying between them. This CDR3 reads CASSSPSGLRDTQYF. The DNA of the CDR3 is TGTGCCAGCAGTTCCCCGTCGGGTTTGAGGGATACGCAGTATTTT.

The chain employs TRBV7-9 and TRBJ1-2; TRBD1 might be the D (5 bases). The germline V gene has CDR1 SEHNR and CDR2 FQNEAQ (reference sequence). The CDR3 has 16 residues. V was clipped by 5 bases and J by 4 bases, with 20 bases between them. CDR3 in DNA: TGTGCCAGCAGCCCCGGGACTCAGGCATTTTTCTATGGCTACACCTTC. This sequence encodes CASSPGTQAFFYGYTF.

The table lists this clone with a few counts. The chain recombines TRBV27 with TRBJ2-7; 9 bases agree with TRBD1. Germline CDR1 and CDR2: MNHEY and SMNVEV (reference sequence). This CDR3 has 15 residues. The J segment lost 7 bases and the V segment lost 6 bases, leaving 13 bases of the junction unmatched. The CDR3 sequence is CASSPLLGQGEEQYF. CDR3 nucleotide sequence: TGTGCCAGCAGCCCATTGCTGGGACAGGGCGAAGAGCAGTACTTC.

CDR3 protein: CASSPRREGRTNYGYTF. DNA for the CDR3: TGTGCCAGCAGCCCCCGGAGGGAGGGGAGGACTAACTATGGCTACACCTTC. The chain employs TRBV11-2 and TRBJ1-2; D perhaps matches TRBD1 (5 bases). CDR3 length: 17 residues. The germline V and J ends were trimmed by 5 bases and 0 bases, with 19 bases remaining between them. Germline lookup yields CDR1 SGHAT and CDR2 FQNNGV.

The rearrangement uses TRBV7-6 and TRBJ2-7; 11 positions agree with TRBD1. CDR1 and CDR2 (germline): SGHVS, FNYEAQ. This CDR3 contains 16 residues. The junction had 4 bases not matched to a gene; V was cut back by 1 base and J by 2 bases. The CDR3 protein is CASSLEGGQGAYEQYF. Written as DNA, the CDR3 is TGTGCCAGCAGCTTAGAAGGGGGACAGGGGGCCTACGAGCAGTACTTC.